This is a list of T cell receptor beta chains from one sample in a study of T cell repertoires in cytomegalovirus infection. Each CDR3 protein is one row after TCRdb ran MiXCR on the reads. The sample contains roughly 760,000 distinct CDR3 sequences, roughly a third of which appear only once. The sequencing sample was made of PBMCs. These receptor sequences come from a human donor in good health (CMV status not recorded). Some clones in this sample may be carry-over from other donors' samples. Each CDR3 is given with its conserved first and last residue. A D gene is named only where the DNA matches it firmly. Part of the rows lack a size; the others show once, few, many or a class for expanded clones.

abundance	d_gene	v_gene	j_gene	CDR3nt	CDR3aa
few	-	TRBV27	TRBJ2-7	TGTGCCAGCAGTCCAGGGACGGGAGCCGCCTACGAGCAGTACTTC	CASSPGTGAAYEQYF
many	-	TRBV18	TRBJ2-5	TGTGCCAGCAGCCGAGACCAAGAGACCCAGTACTTC	CASSRDQETQYF
-	-	TRBV7-2	TRBJ2-6	TGTGCCAGCAGCCGCCTGGGGGGCGCGGTTGGGGCCAACGTCCTGACTTTC	CASSRLGGAVGANVLTF
many	-	TRBV28	TRBJ1-2	TGTGCCAGCAGTCCGATGGACCAATACAATGGCTACACCTTC	CASSPMDQYNGYTF
once	-	TRBV7-2	TRBJ2-7	TGTGCCAGCAGCTTAGGCAAGGGGAGCTCCTACGAGCAGTACTTC	CASSLGKGSSYEQYF
-	TRBD1	TRBV7-2	TRBJ1-2	TGTGCCAGCAGCTTGCAGGGGGCGGTCTATGGCTACACCTTC	CASSLQGAVYGYTF
-	-	TRBV6-1	TRBJ2-5	TGTGCCAGCAGTGAAGCGGGGAACACCGGAGAGACCCAGTACTTC	CASSEAGNTGETQYF
few	-	TRBV28	TRBJ1-1	TGTGCCAGCAGTTTAATGATCGCTTCTGAAGCTTTCTTT	CASSLMIASEAFF
many	TRBD1	TRBV10-2	TRBJ1-2	TGCGCCAGCAGTGACCGGACAGGGGGTAACTATGGCTACACCTTC	CASSDRTGGNYGYTF
many	-	TRBV28	TRBJ2-1	TGTGCCAGCAGCTTCAATGAGCAGTTCTTC	CASSFNEQFF
-	-	TRBV10-3	TRBJ1-1	TGTGCCATCAGTGAGCCCGCAGGGGCGAACACTGAAGCTTTCTTT	CAISEPAGANTEAFF
-	-	TRBV11-3	TRBJ1-4	TGTGCCAGCAGCTCCCTCCGGACAGCGAATGAAAAACTGTTTTTT	CASSSLRTANEKLFF
-	-	TRBV29-1	TRBJ1-1	TGCAGCGTTGACAGGAACACTGAAGCTTTCTTT	CSVDRNTEAFF